This TCR beta chain came from a study of cytomegalovirus exposure and HLA in healthy donors (dated 2017 in TCRdb). Notes on the research overall: According to a later analysis, one platform produced both the approximately 110 validation repertoires and the approximately 660 repertoires of the first cohort. The aim of the study was to test whether cataloging public T cell receptors could identify signatures of past pathogen exposure. Besides the first cohort of approximately 670 subjects, a separate validation cohort made up of 120 different subjects was used. High-throughput TCR immunosequencing, statistical association of individual TCRs with disease status, and machine learning were combined to predict cytomegalovirus infection status. Results the study describes overall, beyond this receptor: The authors suggested that the approach could potentially be generalized to other disease states and immunological phenotypes. A few of the identified cytomegalovirus-associated TCR beta chains were confirmed in vitro to be specific for cytomegalovirus antigens. A total of some 180 TCR beta chains were listed by the study as associated with cytomegalovirus. In a later analysis, TCRs clustered in the first cohort were found to also tend to co-occur in the 130 or so validation repertoires, with about 94% of cluster scores above 0. Most TCR sequences were observed very rarely across donors, whereas some public TCRs were present in many individuals. The classifier was reported to diagnose cytomegalovirus status with high specificity and sensitivity in both the original and validation cohorts. All 120 or so repertoires were used to score co-occurrence in the validation cohort in a later analysis, because that analysis had no HLA typing for the cohort.

Receptor libraries were prepared by the immunoSEQ multiplex PCR assay. As for the original processing: A statistical classification framework was built for diagnosing cytomegalovirus status from the catalog of TCR beta chain sequences. Not all clones reach the TCRdb copy of this immuneACCESS table, which keeps in-frame sequences only. Checked studies attribute under half of the gap to unresolved V genes and leave the rest unexplained. Clone size and V and J calls were adopted from that table, with D and trimming inferred from the DNA. The sample records about 82,000 clones, 90% to 95% of which are singletons. The ten top clones hold approximately 0.7% of the sample. Note on this clone: The specificity of this receptor is unknown. There are no base qualities to consult, and no much larger clone falls within one base.

The donors were included in the validation cohort of approximately 120 subjects, a group kept apart from the roughly 700-subject first cohort. The CDR3 contains 12 residues, cysteine and phenylalanine counted. Kept here is only the CDR3 DNA, which spans 36 bases and is read in frame from base 1. The specimen sequenced was PBMCs. Here the chain combines TRBV21-1 and TRBJ1-6. TRBV21-1 is recorded as a pseudogene. This TCR was sampled from a man younger than 35 in good health and CMV-seronegative. The bases are TGTGCCAGCACGGGGGTGAATTCACCCCTCCACTTT. It is translated as CASTGVNSPLHF.